The clone carrying this T cell receptor beta chain was detected ten times or more. TCRdb redid the calling of the RT-PCR reads with MiXCR, one entry per CDR3 protein. The sample has around 710,000 distinct CDR3 sequences; more than 11% are singletons. This sample is drawn from a study of response to subunit inactivated influenza vaccine. Looked up from germline, CDR1 is SGHAT and CDR2 is FQNNGV. This CDR3 has 18 amino acids. Germline trimming cut 2 bases from V and 2 bases from J; bases unmatched to any gene: 11. The material sequenced was PBMCs from blood, taken 14 days before vaccination. This receptor was taken from a middle-aged man who received an inactivated influenza vaccine. V and J are TRBV11-2 and TRBJ2-3; 9 bases match TRBD2. Written as DNA, the CDR3 is TGTGCCAGCAGCTTAAGCACCCCCGCTAGCGGGGTCACAGATACGCAGTATTTT. Translation: CASSLSTPASGVTDTQYF.